In this sample, the clone carrying this T cell receptor beta chain turned up a few times. Its antigen is not known. Pooled in the analysis were second doses at about 4 or about 12 weeks. This entry is derived from a study of T cell responses to AZD1222 COVID-19 vaccine. Notes on the study in general: Spike-specific TCR breadth rose after two AZD1222 doses, and depth rose as well. Across the whole spike, CD4 TCRs peaked at regions 160-218 and 743-854.

Trimming removed 7 bases at V and 4 bases at J, with 7 bases between. This CDR3 spans 11 amino acids. The germline gives CDR1 SNHLY, CDR2 FYNNEI. Sequencing used immunoSEQ multiplex PCR; TCRdb keeps in-frame clones, though not all of them. This sample has 110,000 or so clones, with 70% to 90% found just once. This clonotype originated in an adult who received the AZD1222 COVID-19 vaccine. The chain couples TRBV2 to TRBJ1-1; no clear D gene. The sequencing here drew on peripheral blood, taken 28 days after the second AZD1222 dose. CDR3 coding DNA: TGTGCCAGCACGGGAGGCACTGAAGCTTTCTTT. It specifies CASTGGTEAFF.